The rows below give T cell receptor beta chains drawn from one sample of a study of T-cell reconstitution after alpha-beta-depleted transplantation in children. One entry per CDR3 protein results from TCRdb running MiXCR on the PCR reads. The sample holds fewer than 750,000 distinct CDR3 sequences, 20% to 25% seen once. Sample: PBMCs, mostly from graft donor cells, taken 360 days after TCRalphabeta/CD19-depleted stem cell transplant. These receptors originate from a boy under two years old who had a stem cell transplant for acute myeloid leukemia, so the T cells may come from the graft donor. The CDR3 runs from the conserved cysteine through the conserved F or W. The D gene is left open where the match is weak. Clone size is shown for a subset of rows, as once, few, many or a class of expanded clone.

>TRBJ2-7|.|.|TRBV12-3/TRBV12-4
TGTGCCAGCAGTCCCCCGGGAGTTCACTCCTACGAGCAGTACTTC
CASSPPGVHSYEQYF
>TRBJ1-4|TRBD1|many|TRBV6-1
TGTGCCAGCAGTGATGGGACAGGAGTCGGTTATGAAAAACTGTTTTTT
CASSDGTGVGYEKLFF
>TRBJ2-3|.|few|TRBV5-8
TGTGCCAGCAGCTTGGGGACAGCAACCACAGATACGCAGTATTTT
CASSLGTATTDTQYF
>TRBJ2-3|TRBD1|.|TRBV29-1
TGCAGCGCCTATGGGGGACAGTTGGACTTCACAGATACGCAGTATTTT
CSAYGGQLDFTDTQYF
>TRBJ2-1|TRBD1|.|TRBV5-1
TGCGCCAGCAGCGTAACCAGGGGGCATGAGCAGTTCTTC
CASSVTRGHEQFF
>TRBJ2-5|TRBD1|many|TRBV7-9
TGTGCCAGCAGCCTACTGACAGGGGGTCGGGAGACCCAGTACTTC
CASSLLTGGRETQYF
>TRBJ2-5|.|once|TRBV5-3
TGTGCCAGAACCTTGGTGCCTCTTCAAGAGACCCAGTACTTC
CARTLVPLQETQYF
>TRBJ1-5|.|.|TRBV20-1
TGCAGTGCTAGAGGAGAGGGGTCTGGGCAGCCCCAGCATTTT
CSARGEGSGQPQHF
>TRBJ2-5|TRBD2|.|TRBV29-1
TGCAGCGTCGTTAGACTAGCGCAAGAGACCCAGTACTTC
CSVVRLAQETQYF
>TRBJ1-1|.|.|TRBV12-3/TRBV12-4
TGTGCCAGCAGTTCTTGGGACGCTGAAGCTTTCTTT
CASSSWDAEAFF
>TRBJ2-3|TRBD2|.|TRBV12-3/TRBV12-4
TGTGCCAGCAGCCGACTAGCGGGGGGTCTCACAGATACGCAGTATTTT
CASSRLAGGLTDTQYF
>TRBJ2-3|TRBD1|few|TRBV10-3
TGTGCCATCAGCCCGGGACAGGGCACAGATACGCAGTATTTT
CAISPGQGTDTQYF
>TRBJ1-1|.|many|TRBV29-1
TGCAGCGTCAGCGTGGGGCCCACTGAAGCTTTCTTT
CSVSVGPTEAFF
>TRBJ1-4|.|few|TRBV6-1
TGTGCCAGCAGCCTCCTCTGGGGCACTAATGAAAAACTGTTTTTT
CASSLLWGTNEKLFF
>TRBJ2-1|TRBD2|.|TRBV7-2
TGTGCCAGCCGGACTAGCGGGGGGGCGTCCAATGAGCAGTTCTTC
CASRTSGGASNEQFF
>TRBJ2-2|.|.|TRBV20-1
TGCAGTGCTAGGGCTAGCTGGACTAACACCGGGGAGCTGTTTTTT
CSARASWTNTGELFF
>TRBJ2-5|.|.|TRBV13
TGTGCCAGCAGCATAGGGGGTTTTCGCCAAGAGACCCAGTACTTC
CASSIGGFRQETQYF
>TRBJ2-5|.|.|TRBV12-3/TRBV12-4
TGTGCCAGCAGTTTGGAGGCGGGGGCGCGCCAAGAGACCCAGTACTTC
CASSLEAGARQETQYF
>TRBJ2-2|.|many|TRBV30
TGTGCCTGGAGTAGACTGAACGGGGAGCTGTTTTTT
CAWSRLNGELFF
>TRBJ1-1|.|few|TRBV6-5
TGTGCCAGCAGTTACCTCGGTCAAGCGTACACTGAAGCTTTCTTT
CASSYLGQAYTEAFF
>TRBJ2-5|TRBD1|.|TRBV2
TGTGCCAGCAGTGGGGGACAGGCGCCCCAAGAGACCCAGTACTTC
CASSGGQAPQETQYF
>TRBJ1-1|TRBD1|.|TRBV6-2/TRBV6-3
TGTGCCAGCAGCCCGGCGACCGGGACAGGGCCCACTGAAGCTTTCTTT
CASSPATGTGPTEAFF
>TRBJ2-1|.|many|TRBV6-2/TRBV6-3
TGTGCCAGCAGTTACCCGGACCCTCGAGGGGAGTTCTTC
CASSYPDPRGEFF
>TRBJ2-7|.|many|TRBV7-2
TGTGCCAGCACCCTTGGCTCCTACGAGCAGTACTTC
CASTLGSYEQYF
>TRBJ1-6|TRBD1|many|TRBV20-1
TGCAGTGCTAGAGGGGTGACAGGGGGCTGGACACCCCTCCACTTT
CSARGVTGGWTPLHF
>TRBJ2-5|.|.|TRBV20-1
TGCAGTGCGTCAGGGAGGATGGAGACCCAGTACTTC
CSASGRMETQYF
>TRBJ1-1|TRBD1|many|TRBV20-1
TGCAGTGCTACCGGGACAGGGGGGGAAGCTTTCTTT
CSATGTGGEAFF
>TRBJ2-1|TRBD1|.|TRBV5-5
TGTGCCAGCAGCCCCGGGACAGGCCGAGTAGGTGAGCAGTTCTTC
CASSPGTGRVGEQFF
>TRBJ2-2|.|few|TRBV6-5
TGTGCCAGCAGTTACTCGTTCGGGGGCGCGAACACCGGGGAGCTGTTTTTT
CASSYSFGGANTGELFF
>TRBJ2-7|.|many|TRBV12-3/TRBV12-4
TGTGCCAGCAGTTTCGGGGCCTCCTACGAGCAGTACTTC
CASSFGASYEQYF
>TRBJ1-2|TRBD1|.|TRBV20-1
TGCAGTGCTAGTGACCGGGACAGGGAGTGGCGTGGCTACACCTTC
CSASDRDREWRGYTF
>TRBJ1-5|.|.|TRBV5-5
TGTGCCAGCAGCTTGTCCGTTTGGGACACTAATCAGCCCCAGCATTTT
CASSLSVWDTNQPQHF
>TRBJ2-1|.|.|TRBV5-5
TGTGCCAGCAGCTTGGGCAGGGTCAATGAGCAGTTCTTC
CASSLGRVNEQFF
>TRBJ2-4|TRBD1|many|TRBV29-1
TGCAGCGCCGGGACAGGGGGGAATATAAAAAACATTCAGTACTTC
CSAGTGGNIKNIQYF
>TRBJ2-1|TRBD2|many|TRBV5-1
TGCGCCAGCAGCTTGCGCGGGGGGCGGGTGAATGAGCAGTTCTTC
CASSLRGGRVNEQFF
>TRBJ2-2|TRBD1|.|TRBV24-1
TGTGCCACCAGTGATCCTTCGACAGGGGGAAAGGCCGGGGAGCTGTTTTTT
CATSDPSTGGKAGELFF
>TRBJ2-7|.|many|TRBV20-1
TGCAGTGCGGAGCATCTCTACGAGCAGTACTTC
CSAEHLYEQYF
>TRBJ2-1|TRBD1|.|TRBV2
TGTGCCAGCAGTGATCAGGGGGCTAAGTACAATGAGCAGTTCTTC
CASSDQGAKYNEQFF
>TRBJ2-1|TRBD1|.|TRBV5-1
TGCGCCAGCAGCCCTCCGGTTCTGGACAGGGCACTTCAGAATGAGCAGTTCTTC
CASSPPVLDRALQNEQFF
>TRBJ2-7|TRBD2|few|TRBV6-5
TGTGCCAGCAGTTACCCTCCTGGCGGGGGGCCTTACGAGCAGTACTTC
CASSYPPGGGPYEQYF
>TRBJ1-6|.|.|TRBV7-2
TGTGCCAGCAGCGGGGTGGAGTTTGGCTTTTCACCCCTCCACTTT
CASSGVEFGFSPLHF
>TRBJ2-5|TRBD1|.|TRBV9
TGTGCCAGCAGCGTAGCTCAGGGGGAATTAATGGAGACCCAGTACTTC
CASSVAQGELMETQYF
>TRBJ2-1|.|many|TRBV5-1
TGCGCCAGCAGCTTGGGGACCCCAGGCGATGAGCAGTTCTTC
CASSLGTPGDEQFF
>TRBJ2-4|TRBD1|few|TRBV12-3/TRBV12-4
TGTGCCAGTTCGACAGGGGAAAACATTCAGTACTTC
CASSTGENIQYF
>TRBJ2-1|TRBD2|many|TRBV24-1
TGTGCCACCAGTGCCTCCGGGGGGGCTAATGAAGATGAGCAGTTCTTC
CATSASGGANEDEQFF
>TRBJ2-3|.|few|TRBV15
TGTGCCACCAGCAGAGCCCTAGACCCCGGCACAGATACGCAGTATTTT
CATSRALDPGTDTQYF
>TRBJ2-1|.|few|TRBV5-1
TGCGCCAGCAGCTCCATCTCCGAAAGCTCCTACAATGAGCAGTTCTTC
CASSSISESSYNEQFF
>TRBJ2-2|.|few|TRBV4-3
TGCGCCAGCGGACGCGTCCCCGGGGAGCTGTTTTTT
CASGRVPGELFF
>TRBJ2-1|.|.|TRBV2
TGTGCCAGCAGGACCGACTACCACAATGAGCAGTTCTTC
CASRTDYHNEQFF
>TRBJ1-2|.|.|TRBV30
TGTGCCTGGAGTGTACCGGGTCTTCTTAACTATGGCTACACCTTC
CAWSVPGLLNYGYTF
>TRBJ1-1|TRBD1|many|TRBV10-3
TGTGCCATCACCAGGGGACAGCCGAACACTGAAGCTTTCTTT
CAITRGQPNTEAFF
>TRBJ2-6|.|.|TRBV6-1
TGTGCCAGCAGCCTCAGGGGCGGTCGGGCCAACGTCCTGACTTTC
CASSLRGGRANVLTF